This TCR beta chain was sequenced for a study of T cell responses to AZD1222 COVID-19 vaccine. Study outcomes and limitations: Clonal diversity was possibly underestimated, and the donors were mostly white British, with more females. When two AZD1222 doses had been given, Spike-specific TCR breadth and depth rose.

V shed 10 bases and J shed 7 bases, with 19 bases lying between them. This CDR3 has 13 amino acids. Germline CDR1 MDHEN, CDR2 SYDVKM. About this clone itself: Its antigen is undetermined.

TCRdb's copy holds only in-frame clones and misses some; the assay was immunoSEQ multiplex PCR. The sample holds some 200,000 clones, 70% to 90% seen once. The genes are TRBV28 and TRBJ1-2, with D possibly being TRBD1 (6 bases). The receptor was derived from an adult who received the AZD1222 COVID-19 vaccine. The sequencing here drew on peripheral blood, taken 28 days after the second AZD1222 dose. CDR3 sequence: CATWGGAKGGYTF. Here the CDR3 DNA reads TGTGCCACCTGGGGGGGGGCAAAAGGTGGCTACACCTTC.